These 2 T cell receptor beta chains share one sample of origin, sequenced in a study of blood T cell repertoires in COVID-19. The protocol was immunoSEQ multiplex PCR, while the TCRdb copy is restricted to in-frame clones and leaves out a portion. The sample includes around 26,000 clones, 80% to 85% of them seen just once. Sequenced sample: peripheral blood. All receptors come from a woman over 75 with acute or convalescent COVID-19.

The table lists this clone with a few counts. CDR3 amino acids: CASSPTGVTNEKLFF. The DNA for the CDR3 is TGTGCCAGCAGTCCCACAGGGGTCACTAATGAAAAACTGTTTTTT. V gene TRBV7-3 combines with J gene TRBJ1-4; the match to TRBD1 covers 7 bases. V lost 6 bases to trimming and J lost 2 bases; unmatched junction nucleotides: 6. The germline V gene has CDR1 SGHTA and CDR2 FQGTGA. CDR3 length equals 15 residues.

The genes are TRBV18 and TRBJ1-1; 8 bases fit TRBD1. The germline gives CDR1 KGHSH, CDR2 LQKENI. CDR3 length: 15 residues. The junction had 11 bases not matched to a gene; V was cut back by 6 bases and J by 5 bases. The CDR3 here is CASSPRGRKGTEAFF. CDR3 bases: TGTGCCAGCTCCCCCAGGGGGCGAAAGGGTACTGAAGCTTTCTTT.